The 18 T cell receptor beta chains presented below share a single source sample, sequenced in a study of T cell clusters in autoimmune cytopenias. Each sample's input was around 250 ng genomic DNA, roughly 40,000 genome equivalents. One tube held mixed TRB-A and TRB-B primer pools for touch-down PCR. TCRdb reprocessed the multiplex PCR reads, with one entry per CDR3 protein and no DNA. The table counts around 1,600 distinct CDR3 sequences; roughly 9% lies in the top ten. The same sample was also used in a study of T cell repertoires in aging, cancer and after chemotherapy.

Sequencing was performed on peripheral blood. These TCRs come from a human donor in good health.

By frequency, this clonotype is large (0.1 to 1%). The CDR3 loop reads CATSSGTGGFGYTF. J is TRBJ1-2 and V is TRBV15; TCRdb returns TRBD1, unconfirmable since there is no DNA. The CDR3 contains 14 residues. Germline CDR1 reads LNHNV; CDR2 reads YYDKDF (reference sequence).

The V call is TRBV4-2, the J call TRBJ2-3. The CDR3 is 14 residues long. Germline CDR1 reads LGHNA; CDR2 reads YNFKEQ. This chain's CDR3 is CASSPRAGTDTQYF.

This clonotype is classed as medium-sized (0.01 to 0.1%) by frequency. V gene TRBV19 combines with J gene TRBJ1-5; TCRdb names TRBD1, which stays unverified in the absence of DNA. Germline CDR1 reads LNHDA; CDR2 reads SQIVND (reference sequence). This CDR3 region has 14 residues. CDR3 sequence reads: CASSPDRGNQPQHF.

This clonotype is deemed large (0.1 to 1%) by its frequency. V gene TRBV19 combines with J gene TRBJ2-7. This CDR3 has 11 amino acids. CDR1 LNHDA and CDR2 SQIVND come from the germline V gene (reference sequence). CDR3 amino acids: CASRSANEQYF.

The chain links TRBV12-3 or TRBV12-4 to TRBJ2-1; TCRdb's D call of TRBD1 is untestable without DNA. CDR3 length equals 16 residues. The CDR3 is CASSSPPGQGYNEQFF.

The V and J genes are TRBV28 and TRBJ2-7; as DNA is missing, the TRBD1 call by TCRdb cannot be tested. This CDR3 comprises 13 residues. CDR1 and CDR2 (germline): MDHEN, SYDVKM. The CDR3 sequence is CASSLTRVYEQYF.

This clonotype shows up as large by frequency. This chain links TRBV30 with TRBJ2-3; TCRdb picks TRBD1, but there is no DNA to check that call. The germline V gene has CDR1 GTSNPN and CDR2 SVGIG (reference sequence). The CDR3 is 12 residues long. CDR3 residues: CAYKGDTDTQYF.

This clonotype is identified as medium-sized from frequency. The chain carries TRBV7-9 and TRBJ2-1; TCRdb lists TRBD2, though no DNA is available to test this call. The CDR3 extends over 18 amino acids. CDR1 SEHNR and CDR2 FQNEAQ come from the germline V gene (reference sequence). CDR3 in amino acids: CASSLSGLAELSYNEQFF.

This clonotype is labeled large based on frequency. This chain links TRBV19 with TRBJ2-5; TCRdb calls TRBD2, which cannot be checked without DNA. From germline, CDR1 is LNHDA and CDR2 SQIVND (reference sequence). The CDR3 sequence is 13 residues long. Here the CDR3 reads CASSKGRGETQYF.

This clonotype is classed as medium-sized by frequency. The chain links TRBV20-1 to TRBJ2-1. The CDR3 sequence is 12 residues long. Germline lookup yields CDR1 DFQATT and CDR2 SNEGSKA (reference sequence). CDR3 protein: CSARESYNEQFF.

According to its frequency, this clonotype is medium-sized (0.01 to 0.1%). The chain carries TRBV12-3 or TRBV12-4 and TRBJ1-2. The CDR3 is 14 residues long. The CDR3 sequence: CASSGDGGGYGYTF.

The CDR3 region is CASSEGRDGTDTQYF. The chain recombines TRBV6-1 with TRBJ2-3; TCRdb gives TRBD2 as the D gene, but with no DNA this cannot be confirmed. Germline-derived CDR1 and CDR2 are MNHNS and SASEGT. The CDR3 is 15 amino acids.

Judged by frequency, this clonotype is large (0.1 to 1%). The chain is built from TRBV29-1 and TRBJ2-2; with no DNA, the TCRdb D assignment of TRBD2 cannot be verified. This CDR3 spans 15 amino acids. From germline, CDR1 is SQVTM and CDR2 ANQGSEA. The CDR3 is CSVPLGAGNTGELFF.

J is TRBJ2-3 and V is TRBV27; TCRdb gives TRBD1 as the D gene, but with no DNA this cannot be confirmed. This CDR3 comprises 12 residues. Germline loops: CDR1 MNHEY, CDR2 SMNVEV (reference sequence). CDR3: CASRGYGGRQYF.

Its frequency marks this clonotype as medium-sized. Here the CDR3 reads CASSYSFGGAWGEQFF. The chain links TRBV6-2 or TRBV6-3 to TRBJ2-1; TCRdb indicates TRBD2, and absent DNA this call remains unverified. The CDR3 extends over 16 amino acids. From germline, CDR1 is MNHEY and CDR2 SVGEGT.

The rearrangement uses TRBV7-9 and TRBJ2-7; TCRdb selects TRBD2, and the lack of DNA leaves this call unchecked. In germline, CDR1 is SEHNR, CDR2 FQNEAQ (reference sequence). There are 16 residues in the CDR3. This CDR3 reads CASSSTLADLSYEQYF.

This chain joins TRBV5-8 and TRBJ2-7; with no DNA, the TCRdb D assignment of TRBD2 cannot be verified. This CDR3 spans 18 amino acids. Germline loops: CDR1 SGHTS, CDR2 YDEGEE. The CDR3 region is CVSTAYGLAGHSSYEQYF.

Frequency places this clonotype as large (0.1 to 1%). The rearrangement joins TRBV6-2 or TRBV6-3 to TRBJ2-1; the D call of TRBD2 rests on TCRdb alone, since no DNA is present to check it. CDR3 size: 13 residues. The germline gives CDR1 MNHEY, CDR2 SVGEGT. The CDR3 loop reads CASSPPGRAEQFF.